This record looks at one T cell receptor (beta chain) sequence and its context. Its antigen is still unknown. Other DNA sequences from this sample encode an identical CDR3 as well. Clones were read by immunoSEQ multiplex PCR, and TCRdb kept only the in-frame ones, dropping some. The sample lists around 650,000 clones; 90% to 97% were seen once. Naive CD8 cells lacked CD45RO and underwent positive selection for CCR7, leaving out terminally differentiated effector memory CD45RA+ cells. The data are from a study of shared clonotypes between healthy human individuals. Looking at the study overall: Those who served as donors were a couple of women and a few men between the ages of 18 and 49.

V lost 3 bases and J lost 4; bases outside the gene matches: 5. The CDR3 contains 15 residues. Per the germline V gene, CDR1 is MNHEY and CDR2 is SMNVEV (reference sequence). Study-wide results and caveats: Sampling covered blood only; tissue repertoires likely differ. Generally, naive subsets came out with larger estimated richness than memory subsets. The naive CD4 repertoires of a handful of donors were compared, and roughly 5.1% of clonotypes were shared.

This clonotype was sampled from a woman aged 30 to 39 in good health. V gene TRBV27 combines with J gene TRBJ2-1, with TRBD1 identical over 8 bases. The sequenced material came from naive CD8+ T cells sorted from blood. Here the CDR3 reads CASSLAGGEYNEQFF. CDR3 nucleotides: TGTGCCAGCAGTTTGGCAGGGGGCGAGTACAATGAGCAGTTCTTC.